What follows are 15 T cell receptor beta chains derived from one specimen sequenced in a study of CD8 T cells in ankylosing spondylitis (TCRdb year 2017). Paper-wide results and their limitations: Blood from ankylosing spondylitis patients appeared to be characterized by a TCR beta motif made up of several highly homologous amino acid variants.

These receptors' antigens are unknown. Library construction relied on 5' RACE. Sequencing was carried out with an Illumina HiSeq 2500. TCRdb trimmed the raw reads at Q25, called clones with MiXCR and kept productive beta chains. Identical CDR3 protein sequences are pooled into one entry, listed with their most common genes and DNA. The sample profile shows over 600,000 distinct CDR3 sequences; around 19% of them were found once. The top ten constitute around a fifth of the sample. Sample: blood, either unsorted or a sorted T cell fraction (not recorded which). The receptors shown here come from a male donor with ankylosing spondylitis.

This clonotype was seen more than once but under ten times. This rearrangement joins TRBV28 to TRBJ2-1; D might be TRBD2 (6 bases). Trimming removed 6 bases at V and 8 bases at J, with 20 bases between. This CDR3 comprises 15 residues. Germline-derived CDR1 and CDR2 are MDHEN and SYDVKM. The CDR3 DNA reads as TGTGCCAGCAGGGAGGGTAGGGGACGAGAAGATGAGCAGTTCTTC. Protein sequence: CASREGRGREDEQFF.

The chain employs TRBV12-3 or TRBV12-4 and TRBJ1-6, with D unclear. The CDR3 has 12 amino acids. Trimming took off 6 bases at V and 13 bases at J, with 13 bases between the two ends. This CDR3 reads CASSRIGWPLHF. Here the CDR3 DNA reads TGTGCCAGCAGCCGTATCGGGTGGCCCCTCCACTTT.

The chain is built from TRBV4-1 and TRBJ2-1, with 12 positions matching TRBD2. After removal of 3 bases from V and 7 bases from J, the junction contained 7 bases not matched to a gene. The CDR3 sequence is 16 residues long. In germline, CDR1 is MGHRA, CDR2 YSYEKL. CDR3 DNA: TGCGCCAGCAGCCACGGACTAGCGGGAACGGTAAATGAGCAGTTCTTC. Translated, it gives CASSHGLAGTVNEQFF.

The chain is built from TRBV24-1 and TRBJ2-1, with TRBD2 matching over 11 bases. The CDR3 has 18 amino acids. J lost 0 bases, V lost 6 bases, and 9 bases had no gene match. Germline V gene sequence: CDR1 KGHDR, CDR2 SFDVKD. The CDR3 region is CATSSTSGGRSSYNEQFF. The CDR3 coding sequence is TGTGCCACCAGTTCAACTAGCGGGGGCCGAAGCTCCTACAATGAGCAGTTCTTC.

The chain links TRBV10-2 to TRBJ1-2; D uncertain. The CDR3 covers 15 residues. Trimming cost V 6 bases and J 13 bases, with 27 bases left between them. Germline CDR1 WSHSY, CDR2 SAAADI. CDR3 loop: CASRNVGSGERFGTF. CDR3 nucleotide sequence: TGCGCCAGCAGAAACGTAGGGTCAGGAGAACGCTTCGGCACCTTC.

This sequence joins TRBV18 and TRBJ1-2, with 8 bases lining up with TRBD1. Germline V gene lookup returns CDR1 KGHSH and CDR2 LQKENI. V was clipped by 1 base and J by 8 bases; unmatched bases: 9. This CDR3 is built from 15 residues. Written as DNA, the CDR3 is TGTGCCAGCTCACCACTCGGACAGGGAGCGGAGGGCTACACCTTC. Protein: CASSPLGQGAEGYTF.

This clonotype was observed many times. The CDR3 region is CASSLIRRTNTGELFF. In DNA, the CDR3 is TGTGCCAGCAGTTTAATTAGGCGGACGAACACCGGGGAGCTGTTTTTT. The chain combines TRBV12-3 or TRBV12-4 with TRBJ2-2; unclear D gene. The CDR3 is 16 residues long. With 2 bases removed from V and 0 bases from J, the gap between germline ends came to 10 bases.

J is TRBJ2-3 and V is TRBV5-1; TRBD1 might be the D (6 bases). Trimming shortened V by 4 bases and J by 1 base, and 19 bases separated the two germline ends. From germline, CDR1 is SGHRS and CDR2 YFSETQ. The CDR3 is 17 residues long. CDR3 loop: CASSRAGQGIGTDTQYF. Written as DNA, the CDR3 is TGCGCCAGCAGCCGGGCTGGGCAGGGGATAGGCACAGATACGCAGTATTTT. Full variable domain (rest looked up from reference TRBV5-1 and TRBJ2-3): KAGVTQTPRYLIKTRGQQVTLSCSPISGHRSVSWYQQTPGQGLQFLFEYFSETQRNKGNFPGRFSGRQFSNSRSEMNVSTLELGDSALYLCASSRAGQGIGTDTQYFGPGTRLTVL.

This clonotype was recorded many times. The V call is TRBV15, the J call TRBJ2-1; TRBD2 matches 8 bases. Per the germline V gene, CDR1 is LNHNV and CDR2 is YYDKDF (reference sequence). Trimming at V came to 0 bases and at J to 4 bases, leaving 11 bases not matched to a gene. CDR3 length: 18 amino acids. CDR3 in amino acids: CATSRDSGTFTTYNEQFF. The CDR3 nucleotides read TGTGCCACCAGCAGAGATAGCGGGACCTTCACCACGTACAATGAGCAGTTCTTC.

This clonotype was counted between two and nine times. The chain links TRBV28 to TRBJ2-1, with D uncertain. There are 13 residues in the CDR3. V was trimmed by 1 base and J by 7 bases, leaving 8 bases between them. Per germline, CDR1 MDHEN and CDR2 SYDVKM. CDR3 sequence reads: CASSLFRSNEQFF. CDR3 sequence (DNA): TGTGCCAGCAGTTTATTTCGATCTAATGAGCAGTTCTTC. The variable domain in full, with the rest retrieved from reference TRBV28 and TRBJ2-1, is DVKVTQSSRYLVKRTGEKVFLECVQDMDHENMFWYRQDPGLGLRLIYFSYDVKMKEKGDIPEGYSVSREKKERFSLILESASTNQTSMYLCASSLFRSNEQFFGPGTRLTVL.

A few counts support this clonotype. CDR3 sequence reads: CASSPDAAFGEKLFF. The CDR3, as DNA: TGTGCCAGCAGTCCGGATGCAGCCTTCGGTGAAAAACTGTTTTTT. This sequence joins TRBV12-3 or TRBV12-4 and TRBJ1-4, with D uncertain. The V and J ends lost 5 bases and 7 bases respectively, with 17 bases between them. This CDR3 comprises 15 residues.

The table lists this clonotype with many counts. The genes are TRBV12-3 or TRBV12-4 and TRBJ1-5; the match to TRBD1 covers 7 bases. The CDR3 consists of 15 residues. Unmatched junction bases numbered 8, after V lost 4 bases and J lost 5 bases. The CDR3 here is CASSSGGTEDQPQHF. CDR3 sequence (DNA): TGTGCCAGCAGTTCCGGGGGGACAGAAGATCAGCCCCAGCATTTT.

The chain carries TRBV20-1 and TRBJ2-2, with 8 positions matching TRBD1. The CDR3 loop spans 16 amino acids. Unmatched junction bases numbered 3, after V lost 0 bases and J lost 0 bases. Germline CDR1 and CDR2: DFQATT and SNEGSKA (reference sequence). CDR3 amino acids: CSAREDRVTNTGELFF. The CDR3 bases are TGCAGTGCTAGAGAGGACAGGGTTACGAACACCGGGGAGCTGTTTTTT.

The genes are TRBV12-3 or TRBV12-4 and TRBJ2-2, with a tentative D call TRBD2 (6 bases). The V and J ends lost 5 bases and 4 bases respectively, with 17 bases between them. This CDR3 contains 16 residues. Here the CDR3 reads CASSRGRGYSTGELFF. The DNA for the CDR3 is TGTGCCAGCAGTCGTGGTCGGGGGTATTCCACCGGGGAGCTGTTTTTT.

In this sample, this clonotype turned up a few times. This sequence joins TRBV14 and TRBJ2-7; a possible D gene is TRBD2 (6 bases). Germline assignment: CDR1 SGHDN and CDR2 FVKESK. Trimming left V 4 bases short and J 2 bases short, with 15 bases between. CDR3 size: 15 residues. The chain's CDR3 is CASSLRTNGAYEQYF. CDR3 nucleotide sequence: TGTGCCAGCAGCCTACGGACTAATGGAGCCTACGAGCAGTACTTC.